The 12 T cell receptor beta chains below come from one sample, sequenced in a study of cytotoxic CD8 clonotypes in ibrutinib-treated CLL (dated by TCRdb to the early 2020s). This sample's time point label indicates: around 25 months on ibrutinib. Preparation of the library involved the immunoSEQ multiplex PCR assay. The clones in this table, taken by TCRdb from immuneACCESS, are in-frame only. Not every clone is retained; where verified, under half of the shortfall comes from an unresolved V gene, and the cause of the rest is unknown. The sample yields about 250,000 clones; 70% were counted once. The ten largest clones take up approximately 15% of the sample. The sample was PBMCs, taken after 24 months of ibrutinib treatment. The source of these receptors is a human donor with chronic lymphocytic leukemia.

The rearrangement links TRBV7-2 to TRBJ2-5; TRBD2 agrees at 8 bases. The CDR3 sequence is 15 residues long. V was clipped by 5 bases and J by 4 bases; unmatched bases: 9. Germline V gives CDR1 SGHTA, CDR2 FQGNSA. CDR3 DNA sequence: TGTGCCAGCAGCCTAAGCGGGAGACGGCGAGAGACCCAGTACTTC. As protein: CASSLSGRRRETQYF.

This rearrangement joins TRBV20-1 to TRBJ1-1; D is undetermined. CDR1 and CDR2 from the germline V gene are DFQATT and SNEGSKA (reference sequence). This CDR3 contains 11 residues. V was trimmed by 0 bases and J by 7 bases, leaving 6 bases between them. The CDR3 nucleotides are TGCAGTGCTAGAGATCCGCGTGAAGCTTTCTTT. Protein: CSARDPREAFF.

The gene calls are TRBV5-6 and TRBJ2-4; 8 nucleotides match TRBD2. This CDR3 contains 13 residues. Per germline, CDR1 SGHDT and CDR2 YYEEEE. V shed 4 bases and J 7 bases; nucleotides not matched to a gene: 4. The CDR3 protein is CASSQGLGNIQYF. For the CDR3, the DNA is TGTGCCAGCAGCCAGGGACTAGGGAACATTCAGTACTTC.

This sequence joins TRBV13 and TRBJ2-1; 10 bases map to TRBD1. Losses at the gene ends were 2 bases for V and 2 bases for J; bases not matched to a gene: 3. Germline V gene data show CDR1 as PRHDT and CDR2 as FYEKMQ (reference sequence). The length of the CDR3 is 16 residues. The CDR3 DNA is TGTGCCAGCAGCTTACGCGGGACAGGGGCCTACAATGAGCAGTTCTTC. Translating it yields CASSLRGTGAYNEQFF.

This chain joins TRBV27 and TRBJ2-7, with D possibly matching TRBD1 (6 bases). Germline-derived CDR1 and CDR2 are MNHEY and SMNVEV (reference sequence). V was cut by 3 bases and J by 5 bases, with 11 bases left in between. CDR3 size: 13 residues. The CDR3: CASSLRGWNEQYF. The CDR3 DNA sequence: TGTGCCAGCAGTTTGAGGGGGTGGAACGAGCAGTACTTC.

The CDR3 region is CASSPEESSYNEQFF. In DNA, the CDR3 is TGTGCCAGCTCTCCGGAGGAGAGCTCCTACAATGAGCAGTTCTTC. V usage is TRBV6-5 and J usage is TRBJ2-1; TRBD2 might be the D (5 bases). Trimming took off 8 bases at V and 0 bases at J, with 14 bases between the two ends. The length of the CDR3 is 15 residues. CDR1 is MNHEY and CDR2 is SVGAGI in the germline V gene.

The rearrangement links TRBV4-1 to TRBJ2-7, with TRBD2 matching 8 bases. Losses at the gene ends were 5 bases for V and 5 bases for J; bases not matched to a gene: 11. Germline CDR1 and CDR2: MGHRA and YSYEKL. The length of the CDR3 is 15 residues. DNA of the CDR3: TGCGCCAGCAGCGTGGTAGGACTAGCCCCTCACGAGCAGTACTTC. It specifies CASSVVGLAPHEQYF.

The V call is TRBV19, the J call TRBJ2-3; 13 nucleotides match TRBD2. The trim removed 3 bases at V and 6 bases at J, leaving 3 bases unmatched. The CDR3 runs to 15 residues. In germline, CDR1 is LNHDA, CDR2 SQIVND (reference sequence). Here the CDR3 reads CASSIGTSGTDTQYF. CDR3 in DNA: TGTGCCAGTAGTATCGGGACTAGCGGGACCGATACGCAGTATTTT.

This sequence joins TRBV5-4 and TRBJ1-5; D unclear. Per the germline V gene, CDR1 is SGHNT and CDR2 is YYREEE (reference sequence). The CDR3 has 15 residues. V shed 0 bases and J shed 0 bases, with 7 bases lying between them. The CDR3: CASSLDGNSNQPQHF. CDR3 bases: TGTGCCAGCAGCTTGGACGGAAATAGCAATCAGCCCCAGCATTTT.

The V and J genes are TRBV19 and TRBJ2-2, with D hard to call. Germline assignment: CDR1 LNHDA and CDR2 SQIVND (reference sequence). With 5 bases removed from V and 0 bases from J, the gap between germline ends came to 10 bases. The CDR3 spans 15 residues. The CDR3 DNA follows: TGTGCCAGTAGTCAATCATTCGCGAACACCGGGGAGCTGTTTTTT. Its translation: CASSQSFANTGELFF.

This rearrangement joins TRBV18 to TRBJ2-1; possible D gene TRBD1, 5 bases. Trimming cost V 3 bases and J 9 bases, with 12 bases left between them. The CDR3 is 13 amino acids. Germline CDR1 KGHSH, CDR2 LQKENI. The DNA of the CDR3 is TGTGCCAGCTCACCGCGCAGGGATGGTGAGCAGTTCTTC. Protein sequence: CASSPRRDGEQFF.

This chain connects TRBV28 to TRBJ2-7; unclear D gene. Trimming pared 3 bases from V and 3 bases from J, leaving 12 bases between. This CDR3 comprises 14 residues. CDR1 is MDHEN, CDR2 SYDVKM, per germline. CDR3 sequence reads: CASSLENLVYEQYF. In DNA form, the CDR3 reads TGTGCCAGCAGTTTGGAGAACCTTGTCTACGAGCAGTACTTC.